This entry describes one T cell receptor (beta chain). This sample is part of a study of blood T cell repertoires in COVID-19. On the study more broadly: Acute and convalescent COVID-19 samples came from the United States, Italy and Spain. PBMCs, B-cell-depleted T cells, or T cells provided the cDNA or gDNA that made up the material.

In the source study's methods: Reference gene primer amplification yielded estimated nucleated cell counts. Sequenced by immunoSEQ multiplex PCR; TCRdb stores in-frame clones only, minus some. Clone size and V and J calls were adopted from that table, with D and trimming inferred from the DNA. Here the sample spans about 150,000 clones, roughly 88% being singletons. The CDR3 sequence is 14 residues long. V lost 6 bases and J lost 5; bases outside the gene matches: 8. Per the germline V gene, CDR1 is ENHRY and CDR2 is SYGVKD. Seattle researchers signed up patients amid active infection and tracked them longitudinally.

The sequenced material came from peripheral blood. This TCR derives from a man aged 55 to 70 with COVID-19, enrolled during active disease. This sequence joins TRBV10-3 and TRBJ1-1; 8 nucleotides line up with TRBD1. The CDR3 spells CAISVDRERTEAFF. The DNA of the CDR3 is TGTGCCATCAGCGTGGACAGGGAACGGACTGAAGCTTTCTTT.